The 5 T cell receptor beta chains listed next were all sequenced from one sample in a study of T cells in Graves' hyperthyroidism and ophthalmopathy. RNA transcripts provided the source from which TCR beta CDR3 regions were amplified. Researchers ran a first-round RT-PCR on the TCR CDR3 using the HTBI primer set. TCRdb used MiXCR to reprocess the multiplex PCR reads, holding one entry per CDR3 protein. The sample shows a few hundred thousand distinct CDR3 sequences, about 12% of them seen only once. Sequenced sample: blood. These receptors were taken from a woman younger than 35 with Graves' hyperthyroidism.

This clonotype was found many times. The genes are TRBV20-1 and TRBJ2-7; 7 bases align to TRBD2. Germline CDR1 is DFQATT and CDR2 is SNEGSKA (reference sequence). J was trimmed by 5 bases and V by 4 bases; bases with no gene match: 11. The CDR3 spans 14 residues. The CDR3 is CSATGRRGKDEQYF. The CDR3 DNA follows: TGCAGTGCTACCGGGCGGCGGGGGAAGGACGAGCAGTACTTC.

Of note for this clonotype: One end of the junction does not line up with germline, which may come from a read error. The rearrangement links TRBV20-1 to TRBJ2-2, with 11 nucleotides matching TRBD2. The CDR3 is 16 residues long. Germline assignment: CDR1 DFQATT and CDR2 SNEGSKA (reference sequence). The CDR3 DNA follows: TGCAGTGCTAGAGATTTAGCGGGGGGGAACACCGGGGAGCTATTTTTT. Encoded protein: CSARDLAGGNTGELFF.

The rearrangement uses TRBV9 and TRBJ2-5; D possibly corresponds to TRBD2 (6 bases). The CDR3 consists of 12 residues. Per germline, CDR1 SGDLS and CDR2 YYNGEE. Trimming removed 9 bases at V and 1 base at J, with 10 bases between. The CDR3 sequence: CAIERAQETQYF. CDR3 nucleotides: TGTGCCATCGAGCGGGCCCAAGAGACCCAGTACTTC.

This clonotype was found many times. The gene calls are TRBV6-2 or TRBV6-3 and TRBJ1-1; D perhaps matches TRBD1 (6 bases). Germline CDR1 and CDR2: MNHEY and SVGEGT. CDR3 length: 14 residues. V was clipped by 6 bases and J by 1 base, with 12 bases between them. The CDR3 nucleotides read TGTGCCAGCAGGAAGACAGGCGGGAACACTGAAGCTTTCTTT. Residues: CASRKTGGNTEAFF.

The genes are TRBV6-5 and TRBJ1-5; D is ambiguous. The CDR3 consists of 13 residues. Per germline, CDR1 MNHEY and CDR2 SVGAGI. Trimming pared 0 bases from V and 7 bases from J, leaving 7 bases between. CDR3 DNA sequence: TGTGCCAGCAGTTACTCTCAGTCCCAGCCCCAGCATTTT. Encoded protein: CASSYSQSQPQHF.